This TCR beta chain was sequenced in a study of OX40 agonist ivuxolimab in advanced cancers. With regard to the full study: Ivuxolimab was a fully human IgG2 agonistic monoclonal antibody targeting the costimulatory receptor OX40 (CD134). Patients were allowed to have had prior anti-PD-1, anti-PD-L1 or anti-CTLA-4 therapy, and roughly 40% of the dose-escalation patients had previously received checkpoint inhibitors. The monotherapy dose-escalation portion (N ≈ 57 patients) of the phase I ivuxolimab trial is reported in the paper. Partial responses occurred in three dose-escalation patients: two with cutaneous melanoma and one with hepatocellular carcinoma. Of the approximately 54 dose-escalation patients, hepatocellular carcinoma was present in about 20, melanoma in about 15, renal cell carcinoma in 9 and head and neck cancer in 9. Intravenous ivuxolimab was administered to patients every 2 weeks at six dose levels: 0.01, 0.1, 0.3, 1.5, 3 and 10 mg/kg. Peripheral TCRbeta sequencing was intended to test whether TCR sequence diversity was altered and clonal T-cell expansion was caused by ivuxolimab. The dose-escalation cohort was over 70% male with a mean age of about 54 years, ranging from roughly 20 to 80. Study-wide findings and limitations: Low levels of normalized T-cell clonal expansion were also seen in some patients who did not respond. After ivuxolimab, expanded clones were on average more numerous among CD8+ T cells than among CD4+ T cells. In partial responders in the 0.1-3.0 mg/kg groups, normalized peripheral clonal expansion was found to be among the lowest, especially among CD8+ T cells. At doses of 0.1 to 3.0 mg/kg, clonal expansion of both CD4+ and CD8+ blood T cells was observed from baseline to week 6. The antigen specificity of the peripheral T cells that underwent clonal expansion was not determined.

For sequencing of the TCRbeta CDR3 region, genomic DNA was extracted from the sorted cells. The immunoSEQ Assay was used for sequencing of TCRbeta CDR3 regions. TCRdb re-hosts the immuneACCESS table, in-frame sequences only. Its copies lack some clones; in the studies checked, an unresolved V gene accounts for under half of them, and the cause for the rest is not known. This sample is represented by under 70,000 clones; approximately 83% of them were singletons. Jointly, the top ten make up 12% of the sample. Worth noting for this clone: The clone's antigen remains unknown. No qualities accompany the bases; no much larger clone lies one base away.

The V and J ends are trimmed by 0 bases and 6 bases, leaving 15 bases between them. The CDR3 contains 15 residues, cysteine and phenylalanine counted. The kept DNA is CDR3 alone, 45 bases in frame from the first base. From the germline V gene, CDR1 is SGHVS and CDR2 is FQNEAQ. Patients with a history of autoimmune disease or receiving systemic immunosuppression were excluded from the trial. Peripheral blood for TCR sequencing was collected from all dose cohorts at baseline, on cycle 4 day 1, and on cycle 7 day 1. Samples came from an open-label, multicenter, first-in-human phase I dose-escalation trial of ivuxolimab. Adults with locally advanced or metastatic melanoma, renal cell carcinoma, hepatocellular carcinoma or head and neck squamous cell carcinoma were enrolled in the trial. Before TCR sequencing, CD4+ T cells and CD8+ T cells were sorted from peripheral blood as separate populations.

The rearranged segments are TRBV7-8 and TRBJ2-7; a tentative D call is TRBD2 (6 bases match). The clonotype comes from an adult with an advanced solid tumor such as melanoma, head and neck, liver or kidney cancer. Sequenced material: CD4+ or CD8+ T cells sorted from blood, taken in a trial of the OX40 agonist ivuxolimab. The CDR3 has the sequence CASSLAGGGVREQYF. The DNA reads TGTGCCAGCAGCTTAGCGGGGGGTGGAGTCCGCGAGCAGTACTTC.